This entry lists 25 T cell receptor beta chains sequenced from one sample in a study of cytomegalovirus exposure and HLA in healthy donors. PCR primers comprised 60 Vbeta and 13 Jbeta primers. The table came from immunoSEQ multiplex PCR; TCRdb's copy has only in-frame clones and leaves some out. The table has 95,000 to 110,000 clones, approximately 73% seen once; the top ten hold about 9.4%. The sample taken for sequencing was PBMCs. These receptors all come from a woman younger than 35 in good health and CMV-seropositive.

The V and J genes are TRBV7-7 and TRBJ2-5; D not certain. CDR1 is SSHAT, CDR2 FNYEAQ, per germline (reference sequence). This CDR3 comprises 14 residues. Trimming shortened V by 4 bases and J by 0 bases, and 9 bases separated the two germline ends. The CDR3 sequence: CASSSNTYQETQYF. The CDR3 DNA follows: TGTGCCAGCAGCTCAAACACGTACCAAGAGACCCAGTACTTC.

This clone was found once. This chain joins TRBV6-1 and TRBJ1-5; TRBD1 matches at 9 bases. The CDR3 covers 15 residues. The germline gives CDR1 MNHNS, CDR2 SASEGT. The DNA for the CDR3 is TGTGCGATTGTGTTGGGACAGGGTATTAATCAGCCCCAGCATTTT. This encodes CAIVLGQGINQPQHF.

This sequence joins TRBV5-6 and TRBJ1-6, with D perhaps TRBD1 (6 bases). V was cut by 1 base and J by 10 bases, with 12 bases left in between. Germline values: CDR1 SGHDT, CDR2 YYEEEE. The CDR3 runs to 14 residues. The CDR3 loop is CASSLTGINSPLHF. CDR3 coding DNA: TGTGCCAGCAGCTTGACAGGGATAAACTCACCCCTCCACTTT.

The V call is TRBV4-3, the J call TRBJ2-1, with 9 bases lining up with TRBD2. This CDR3 is 16 amino acids long. CDR1 is LGHNA and CDR2 is YSLEER in the germline V gene. V shed 3 bases, J shed 3 bases, and the junction held 6 bases outside the gene matches. The CDR3 DNA is TGCGCCAGCAGCCACCCGGCTAGCGGGAACTACAATGAGCAGTTCTTC. Its translation: CASSHPASGNYNEQFF.

The V call is TRBV7-9, the J call TRBJ2-7, with 10 bases fitting TRBD1. CDR1 and CDR2 from the germline V gene are SEHNR and FQNEAQ (reference sequence). The J segment lost 5 bases and the V segment lost 5 bases, leaving 9 bases of the junction unmatched. This CDR3 region has 15 residues. DNA for the CDR3: TGTGCCAGCAGCCCCCCGGGACAGGGGTATAACGAGCAGTACTTC. It translates to CASSPPGQGYNEQYF.

The chain uses TRBV7-9 and TRBJ2-2; tentative D call: TRBD1 (6 bases). V was pared by 5 bases and J by 0 bases, with 10 bases between. The length of the CDR3 is 15 residues. The germline V gene has CDR1 SEHNR and CDR2 FQNEAQ (reference sequence). CDR3 sequence: CASSPTGTNTGELFF. In DNA, the CDR3 is TGTGCCAGCAGCCCGACAGGAACGAACACCGGGGAGCTGTTTTTT.

The genes are TRBV4-3 and TRBJ1-5, with D tentatively TRBD1 (6 bases). Germline CDR1 and CDR2: LGHNA and YSLEER. Trimming removed 0 bases from V and 1 base from J, with 10 bases in between. CDR3 length equals 16 residues. The CDR3 here is CASSQDRGASNQPQHF. DNA for the CDR3: TGCGCCAGCAGCCAAGATCGGGGGGCCAGCAATCAGCCCCAGCATTTT.

This chain's CDR3 is CASSPGQMNTEAFF. Written as DNA, the CDR3 is TGTGCCAGCAGTCCGGGACAGATGAACACTGAAGCTTTCTTT. The rearrangement joins TRBV7-2 to TRBJ1-1, with 7 positions matching TRBD1. This CDR3 spans 14 amino acids. CDR1 and CDR2 from the germline V gene are SGHTA and FQGNSA. With 6 bases clipped from V and 0 bases from J, the junction kept 4 bases outside the gene matches. The full variable domain, completed using reference TRBV7-2 and TRBJ1-1, is GAGVSQSPSNKVTEKGKDVELRCDPISGHTALYWYRQSLGQGLEFLIYFQGNSAPDKSGLPSDRFSAERTGGSVSTLTIQRTQQEDSAVYLCASSPGQMNTEAFFGQGTRLTVV.

The chain joins TRBV7-9 to TRBJ2-7; tentatively, D is TRBD1 (7 bases). The CDR3 length is 15 residues. Trimming cost V 5 bases and J 4 bases, with 18 bases left between them. The germline gives CDR1 SEHNR, CDR2 FQNEAQ (reference sequence). The DNA for the CDR3 is TGTGCCAGCAGCCGAGGACAGGAGGGGTTTTACGAGCAGTACTTC. This gives the protein CASSRGQEGFYEQYF.

This chain uses TRBV6-1 with TRBJ2-5, with TRBD2 identical over 7 bases. CDR3 length equals 18 residues. Germline V gene lookup returns CDR1 MNHNS and CDR2 SASEGT. J lost 0 bases, V lost 2 bases, and 12 bases had no gene match. CDR3 protein: CASSETPGLVPNQETQYF. In DNA, the CDR3 is TGTGCCAGCAGTGAAACCCCCGGACTAGTCCCTAACCAAGAGACCCAGTACTTC.

This clone appeared a few times. The rearrangement uses TRBV6-5 and TRBJ1-1, with D possibly matching TRBD1 (5 bases). Trimming pared 9 bases from V and 4 bases from J, leaving 15 bases between. This CDR3 comprises 13 residues. Looked up from germline, CDR1 is MNHEY and CDR2 is SVGAGI. The CDR3 sequence is CASRREYSTEAFF. The CDR3 nucleotides read TGTGCCAGTCGCAGGGAATATAGCACTGAAGCTTTCTTT.

This clone was observed a handful of times. The chain joins TRBV9 to TRBJ2-3; 9 bases agree with TRBD2. In germline, CDR1 is SGDLS, CDR2 YYNGEE. Losses at the gene ends were 4 bases for V and 4 bases for J; bases not matched to a gene: 16. The CDR3 is 18 residues long. CDR3 coding DNA: TGTGCCAGCAGCCCGGTAGATTTTGAGCGGGGGGTCGCAGATACGCAGTATTTT. Its protein is CASSPVDFERGVADTQYF.

CDR3 loop: CASSRLGGHYGYTF. The CDR3 DNA sequence: TGTGCCAGCAGCCGGCTGGGAGGCCACTATGGCTACACCTTC. The rearrangement uses TRBV5-8 and TRBJ1-2, with D uncertain. CDR1 SGHTS and CDR2 YDEGEE come from the germline V gene. This CDR3 contains 14 residues. V lost 4 bases, J lost 3 bases, and 13 bases lay in between.

V gene TRBV29-1 combines with J gene TRBJ2-4; TRBD2 matches 7 bases. V lost 3 bases and J lost 5; bases outside the gene matches: 4. The CDR3 is made up of 13 amino acids. Germline CDR1 and CDR2: SQVTM and ANQGSEA. The CDR3 loop is CSVEKGRENIQYF. Written as DNA, the CDR3 is TGCAGCGTTGAGAAGGGGAGGGAAAACATTCAGTACTTC.

This clone was observed a handful of times. The gene calls are TRBV6-5 and TRBJ2-7, with 8 positions matching TRBD2. CDR3 size: 14 residues. V gave up 8 bases and J gave up 1 base; unmatched junction bases: 7. Germline V gene data show CDR1 as MNHEY and CDR2 as SVGAGI. In DNA, the CDR3 is TGTGCCAGCGGAACAATAGCGGGGTCCTACGAGCAGTACTTC. Translation gives CASGTIAGSYEQYF.

Written as DNA, the CDR3 is TGTGCCAGCAGCCTATCTGGCGGTGAGCAGTTCTTC. This gives the protein CASSLSGGEQFF. The V gene is TRBV7-2, the J gene TRBJ2-1, with D unresolved. This CDR3 region has 12 residues. Germline V gene data show CDR1 as SGHTA and CDR2 as FQGNSA. Trimming stripped 5 bases from V and 9 bases from J, with 11 bases between. The entire variable domain, with the rest obtained from reference TRBV7-2 and TRBJ2-1, is as follows: GAGVSQSPSNKVTEKGKDVELRCDPISGHTALYWYRQSLGQGLEFLIYFQGNSAPDKSGLPSDRFSAERTGGSVSTLTIQRTQQEDSAVYLCASSLSGGEQFFGPGTRLTVL.

The chain uses TRBV21-1 and TRBJ2-3; TRBD2 was called by the table and not checked on the DNA. TRBV21-1 corresponds to a pseudogene. CDR3 length: 18 amino acids. CDR3 loop: CASNRTSGGRTSTDTQYF. The CDR3 coding sequence is TGTGCCAGCAACAGGACTAGCGGGGGGCGAACTAGCACAGATACGCAGTATTTT.

The gene calls are TRBV10-2 and TRBJ2-7, with 10 nucleotides matching TRBD2. CDR1 and CDR2 (germline): WSHSY, SAAADI. The ends lost 7 bases at V and 0 bases at J; junction bases unmatched: 9. CDR3 length equals 16 residues. CDR3 sequence: CASKLAGGSYSYEQYF. CDR3 sequence (DNA): TGCGCCAGCAAATTAGCGGGGGGTTCCTACTCCTACGAGCAGTACTTC.

The chain couples TRBV11-2 to TRBJ2-3; 10 bases match TRBD2. The CDR3 consists of 18 residues. Germline values: CDR1 SGHAT, CDR2 FQNNGV. The V segment lost 0 bases and the J segment 2 bases; nucleotides outside the gene matches: 8. The CDR3 nucleotides are TGTGCCAGCAGCTTAGATTTAGGGACTAGCGCCTTCACAGATACGCAGTATTTT. This gives the protein CASSLDLGTSAFTDTQYF.

V gene TRBV19 combines with J gene TRBJ1-2; TRBD1 is a possible D gene (6 bases). Per the germline V gene, CDR1 is LNHDA and CDR2 is SQIVND (reference sequence). This CDR3 comprises 15 residues. V lost 3 bases and J lost 3, with 14 bases in between. CDR3 protein: CASSMGWGGDYGYTF. Written as DNA, the CDR3 is TGTGCCAGTAGTATGGGCTGGGGGGGCGACTATGGCTACACCTTC. Combining the CDR3 with reference TRBV19 and TRBJ1-2 gives the whole variable domain DGGITQSPKYLFRKEGQNVTLSCEQNLNHDAMYWYRQDPGQGLRLIYYSQIVNDFQKGDIAEGYSVSREKKESFPLTVTSAQKNPTAFYLCASSMGWGGDYGYTFGSGTRLTVV.

The V gene is TRBV7-9, the J gene TRBJ1-2; a weak D match, TRBD1 (5 bases). Germline CDR1 and CDR2: SEHNR and FQNEAQ (reference sequence). The CDR3 has 14 residues. Trimming took 4 bases from V and 8 from J, leaving 17 bases between them. CDR3 sequence (DNA): TGTGCCAGCAGCTGGCGACAGCCCTGGGGCGGCTACACCTTC. Its translation is CASSWRQPWGGYTF. The variable domain in full, completed from reference TRBV7-9 and TRBJ1-2, reads DTGVSQNPRHKITKRGQNVTFRCDPISEHNRLYWYRQTLGQGPEFLTYFQNEAQLEKSRLLSDRFSAERPKGSFSTLEIQRTEQGDSAMYLCASSWRQPWGGYTFGSGTRLTVV.

The V gene is TRBV7-3, the J gene TRBJ2-5; 8 bases fit TRBD1. Germline trimming cut 2 bases from V and 1 base from J; bases unmatched to any gene: 0. The CDR3 spans 14 residues. Per germline, CDR1 SGHTA and CDR2 FQGTGA. CDR3 nucleotide sequence: TGTGCCAGCAGCTTACAGGGGGCCCAAGAGACCCAGTACTTC. As protein: CASSLQGAQETQYF.

The chain uses TRBV6-5 and TRBJ1-2; a possible D gene is TRBD1 (6 bases). There are 13 residues in the CDR3. V was clipped by 7 bases and J by 5 bases, with 14 bases between them. Germline V gives CDR1 MNHEY, CDR2 SVGAGI. The CDR3 reads CASTYLQGYGYTF. The DNA of the CDR3 is TGTGCCAGCACCTATTTACAGGGATATGGCTACACCTTC.

The V and J genes are TRBV7-9 and TRBJ1-6, with 7 bases aligning to TRBD1. The germline gives CDR1 SEHNR, CDR2 FQNEAQ (reference sequence). The CDR3 runs to 19 residues. V lost 4 bases and J lost 1; bases outside the gene matches: 13. The CDR3 sequence is CASSYHSYRGSSYNSPLHF. The CDR3 DNA sequence: TGTGCCAGCAGCTACCACAGTTACAGGGGATCTTCCTATAATTCACCCCTCCACTTT.

This chain connects TRBV2 to TRBJ2-1, with 14 bases fitting TRBD2. Germline V gives CDR1 SNHLY, CDR2 FYNNEI. This CDR3 region has 17 residues. J gave up 6 bases and V 6 bases, and 10 bases lay outside the gene matches. Written as DNA, the CDR3 is TGTGCCAGCAGGGATAGACTAGCGGGAGGGCCGTTCAATGAGCAGTTCTTC. It encodes CASRDRLAGGPFNEQFF.